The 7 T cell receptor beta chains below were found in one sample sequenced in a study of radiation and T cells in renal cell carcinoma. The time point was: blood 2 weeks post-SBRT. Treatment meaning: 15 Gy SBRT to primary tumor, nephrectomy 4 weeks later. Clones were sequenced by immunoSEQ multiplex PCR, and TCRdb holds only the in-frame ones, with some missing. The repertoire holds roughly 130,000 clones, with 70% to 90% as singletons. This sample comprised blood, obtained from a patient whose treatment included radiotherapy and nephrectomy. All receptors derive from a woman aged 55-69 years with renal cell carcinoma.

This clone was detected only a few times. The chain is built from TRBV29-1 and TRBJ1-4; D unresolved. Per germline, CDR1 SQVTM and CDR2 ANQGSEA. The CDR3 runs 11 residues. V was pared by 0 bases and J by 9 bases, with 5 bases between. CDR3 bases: TGCAGCGTTGAAGATCGGCAAAAACTGTTTTTT. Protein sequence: CSVEDRQKLFF.

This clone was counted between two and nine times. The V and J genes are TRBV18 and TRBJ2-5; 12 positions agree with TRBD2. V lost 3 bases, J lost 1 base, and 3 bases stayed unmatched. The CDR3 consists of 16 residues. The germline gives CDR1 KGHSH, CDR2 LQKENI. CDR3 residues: CASSPLTSGGQETQYF. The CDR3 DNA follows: TGTGCCAGCTCACCCCTGACTAGCGGGGGCCAAGAGACCCAGTACTTC.

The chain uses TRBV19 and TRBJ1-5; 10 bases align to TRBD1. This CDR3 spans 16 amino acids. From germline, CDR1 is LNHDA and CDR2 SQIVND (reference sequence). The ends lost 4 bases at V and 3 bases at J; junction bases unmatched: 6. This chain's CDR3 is CASSKNGQGVNQPQHF. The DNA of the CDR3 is TGTGCCAGTAGTAAGAACGGACAGGGGGTCAATCAGCCCCAGCATTTT.

In DNA form, the CDR3 reads TGTGCCAGCAGCTTAGCGGCTAGCGGGGGTTTGGAGACCCAGTACTTC. Amino acids: CASSLAASGGLETQYF. V and J are TRBV11-2 and TRBJ2-5; 10 positions agree with TRBD2. Trimming took 1 base from V and 5 from J; bases not matched to a gene: 7. The CDR3 length is 16 residues. Germline V lookup: CDR1 SGHAT, CDR2 FQNNGV.

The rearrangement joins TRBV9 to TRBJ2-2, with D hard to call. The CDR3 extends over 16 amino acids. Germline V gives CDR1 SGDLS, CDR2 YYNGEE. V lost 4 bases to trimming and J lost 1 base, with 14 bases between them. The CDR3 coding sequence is TGTGCCAGCAGCCCAGTAGGTTCAGGGAACACCGGGGAGCTGTTTTTT. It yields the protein CASSPVGSGNTGELFF.

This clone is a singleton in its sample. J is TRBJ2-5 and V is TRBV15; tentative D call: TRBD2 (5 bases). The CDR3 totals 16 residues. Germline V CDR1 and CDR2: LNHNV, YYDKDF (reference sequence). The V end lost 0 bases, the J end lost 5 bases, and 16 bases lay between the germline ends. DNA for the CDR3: TGTGCCACCAGCAGAGATCCCGGGGTTGGTGGGGAGACCCAGTACTTC. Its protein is CATSRDPGVGGETQYF.

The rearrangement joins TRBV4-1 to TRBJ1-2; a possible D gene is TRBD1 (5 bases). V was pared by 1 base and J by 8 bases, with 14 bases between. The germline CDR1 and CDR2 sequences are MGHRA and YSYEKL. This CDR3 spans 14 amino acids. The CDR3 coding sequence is TGCGCCAGCAGCCAAGTGCCGGGAGGGGCGGGCTACACCTTC. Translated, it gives CASSQVPGGAGYTF.